This entry is about one T cell receptor (beta chain). What it binds is unknown. Timing groups of about 4 and about 12 weeks for second doses were pooled. These data originate in a study of T cell responses to AZD1222 COVID-19 vaccine. Whole-study findings and limits: Possibly, clonal diversity was underestimated; donors were largely white British and included more females.

The data were produced by immunoSEQ multiplex PCR, yet TCRdb's version contains in-frame clones alone and is incomplete. The sample records around 70,000 clones, around nine tenths being singletons. Per germline, CDR1 LNHDA and CDR2 SQIVND (reference sequence). Trimming took 5 bases from V and 4 from J, leaving 17 bases between them. This CDR3 has 16 amino acids. J is TRBJ2-2 and V is TRBV19; either TRBD1 or TRBD2 may supply D (7 bases each). The receptor was derived from an adult who received the AZD1222 COVID-19 vaccine. This sample comprised peripheral blood, obtained 28 days after the second AZD1222 dose. CDR3 sequence: CASSGGGQPLTGELFF. The CDR3 DNA reads as TGTGCCAGTAGTGGGGGGGGACAGCCTCTCACCGGGGAGCTGTTTTTT.